This T cell receptor (beta chain) derives from a study of blood T cell repertoires in COVID-19. Study background: Sites in the United States, Italy and Spain provided acute and convalescent COVID-19 samples. The cDNA or gDNA used as material had been derived from T cells, B-cell-depleted T cells, or PBMCs.

V lost 6 bases, J lost 4 bases, and 13 bases lay in between. Germline loops: CDR1 SNHLY, CDR2 FYNNEI. The CDR3 sequence is 14 residues long. In the study's own analysis: Cell counts per sample came from amplifying reference gene primers. Sequencing was performed with immunoSEQ multiplex PCR; in TCRdb, only in-frame clones are kept and a portion is missing. The DNA gave D and trimming, while V, J and clone size come from that table. The sample has around 74,000 clones; 87% are singletons. Sequencing was done on a sample of peripheral blood. The source is a man aged 25-40 years with acute or convalescent COVID-19. This chain connects TRBV2 to TRBJ2-1; D is undetermined. Here the CDR3 DNA reads TGTGCCAGCAGGTGGATTGAGGCATACAATGAGCAGTTCTTC. This gives the protein CASRWIEAYNEQFF. The full variable domain, completed using reference TRBV2 and TRBJ2-1, is EPEVTQTPSHQVTQMGQEVILRCVPISNHLYFYWYRQILGQKVEFLVSFYNNEISEKSEIFDDQFSVERPDGSNFTLKIRSTKLEDSAMYFCASRWIEAYNEQFFGPGTRLTVL.